The clone carrying this T cell receptor (beta chain) has just a few counts. The antigen is undetermined. From germline, CDR1 is SGHNT and CDR2 YENEEA. The CDR3 covers 15 residues. The J segment lost 4 bases and the V segment lost 5 bases, leaving 10 bases of the junction unmatched. The entry originates in a study of cytomegalovirus exposure and HLA in healthy donors. Looking at the study overall: Early released data had around 89 million unique TCRs, all coming from HLA-typed donors. Among the roughly 370 genotyped donors, approximately 80% were placed in the Caucasian-associated ancestry cluster.

13 Jbeta primers and 60 Vbeta primers were used for the PCR. This table comes from immunoSEQ multiplex PCR, and its TCRdb copy is limited to in-frame clones, with some not included. The table lists about 150,000 clones, 65% to 90% of them singletons. General study results and limits: There were reportedly fewer N-insertions in an Asian-associated ancestry cluster than the approximately 670-donor mean, in a later analysis. Researchers catalogued around 150 TCR beta chains as cytomegalovirus-associated.

Sequencing was carried out using PBMCs. This sequence was found in a male donor in good health and CMV-seronegative. V and J are TRBV11-3 and TRBJ2-5; 7 bases align to TRBD1. The CDR3 DNA is TGTGCCAGCAGCAGGGGACAGAGAATCGGAGAGACCCAGTACTTC. Translated: CASSRGQRIGETQYF.